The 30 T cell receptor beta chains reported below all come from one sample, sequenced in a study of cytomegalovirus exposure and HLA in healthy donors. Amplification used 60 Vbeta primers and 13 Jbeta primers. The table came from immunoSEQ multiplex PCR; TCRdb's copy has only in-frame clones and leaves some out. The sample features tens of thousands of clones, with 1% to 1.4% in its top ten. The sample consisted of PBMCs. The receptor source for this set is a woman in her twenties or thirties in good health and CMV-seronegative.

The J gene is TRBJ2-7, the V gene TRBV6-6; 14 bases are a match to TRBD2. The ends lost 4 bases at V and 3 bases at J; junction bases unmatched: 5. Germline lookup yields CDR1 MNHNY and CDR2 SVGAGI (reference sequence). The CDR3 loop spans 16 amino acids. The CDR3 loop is CASSFRGTSGGYEQYF. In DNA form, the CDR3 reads TGTGCCAGCAGTTTTCGCGGGACTAGCGGGGGCTACGAGCAGTACTTC.

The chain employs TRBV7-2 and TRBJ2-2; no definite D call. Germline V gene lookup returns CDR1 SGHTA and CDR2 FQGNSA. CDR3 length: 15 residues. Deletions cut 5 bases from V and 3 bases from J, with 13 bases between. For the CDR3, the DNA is TGTGCCAGCAGCCCCACAGCAGGCGACACCGGGGAGCTGTTTTTT. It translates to CASSPTAGDTGELFF.

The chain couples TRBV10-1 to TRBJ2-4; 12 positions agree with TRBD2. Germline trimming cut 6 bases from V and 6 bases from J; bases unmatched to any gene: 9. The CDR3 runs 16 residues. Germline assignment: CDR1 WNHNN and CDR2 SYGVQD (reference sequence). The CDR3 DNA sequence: TGCGCCAGCAGCTCTAGCGGGGGGGCGGGTGGAAACATTCAGTACTTC. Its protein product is CASSSSGGAGGNIQYF.

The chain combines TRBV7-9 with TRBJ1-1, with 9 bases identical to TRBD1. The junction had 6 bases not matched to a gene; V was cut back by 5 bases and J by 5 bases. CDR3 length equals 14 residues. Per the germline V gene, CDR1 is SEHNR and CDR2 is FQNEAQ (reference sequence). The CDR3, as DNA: TGTGCCAGCAGCCCCAGACAGGGGGGAACTGAAGCTTTCTTT. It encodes CASSPRQGGTEAFF. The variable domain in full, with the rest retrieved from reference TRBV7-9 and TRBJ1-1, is DTGVSQNPRHKITKRGQNVTFRCDPISEHNRLYWYRQTLGQGPEFLTYFQNEAQLEKSRLLSDRFSAERPKGSFSTLEIQRTEQGDSAMYLCASSPRQGGTEAFFGQGTRLTVV.

This CDR3 reads CASSPGQSYNEQFF. The CDR3, as DNA: TGCGCCAGCAGCCCGGGACAGTCCTACAATGAGCAGTTCTTC. V and J are TRBV5-1 and TRBJ2-1, with 7 bases matching TRBD1. The J segment lost 1 base and the V segment lost 4 bases, leaving 2 bases of the junction unmatched. Germline V lookup: CDR1 SGHRS, CDR2 YFSETQ. This CDR3 has 14 amino acids.

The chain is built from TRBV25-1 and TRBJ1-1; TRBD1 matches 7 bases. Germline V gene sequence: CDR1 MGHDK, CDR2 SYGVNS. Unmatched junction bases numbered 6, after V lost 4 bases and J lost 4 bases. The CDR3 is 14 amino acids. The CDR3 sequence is CASSVEGAATEAFF. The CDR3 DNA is TGTGCCAGCAGTGTTGAGGGGGCGGCCACTGAAGCTTTCTTT.

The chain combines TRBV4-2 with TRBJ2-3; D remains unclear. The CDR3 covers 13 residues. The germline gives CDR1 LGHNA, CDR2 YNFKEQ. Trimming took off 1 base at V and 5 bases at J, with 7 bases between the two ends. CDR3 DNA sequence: TGTGCCAGCAGCCAAGGAGGCGTAGATACGCAGTATTTT. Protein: CASSQGGVDTQYF.

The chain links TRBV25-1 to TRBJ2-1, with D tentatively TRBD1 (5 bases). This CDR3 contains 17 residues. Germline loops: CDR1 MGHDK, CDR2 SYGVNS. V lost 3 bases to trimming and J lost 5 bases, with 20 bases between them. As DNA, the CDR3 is TGTGCCAGCAGTGACTCCTATAAGGGGTCCTTGGACAATGAGCAGTTCTTC. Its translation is CASSDSYKGSLDNEQFF. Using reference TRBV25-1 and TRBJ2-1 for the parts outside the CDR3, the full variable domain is EADIYQTPRYLVIGTGKKITLECSQTMGHDKMYWYQQDPGMELHLIHYSYGVNSTEKGDLSSESTVSRIRTEHFPLTLESARPSHTSQYLCASSDSYKGSLDNEQFFGPGTRLTVL.

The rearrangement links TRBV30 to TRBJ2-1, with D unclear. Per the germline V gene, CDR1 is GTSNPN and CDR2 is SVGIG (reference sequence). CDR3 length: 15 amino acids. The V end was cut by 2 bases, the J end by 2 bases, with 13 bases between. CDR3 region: CAWSNAAITYNEQFF. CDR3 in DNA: TGTGCCTGGAGTAACGCGGCTATAACCTACAATGAGCAGTTCTTC.

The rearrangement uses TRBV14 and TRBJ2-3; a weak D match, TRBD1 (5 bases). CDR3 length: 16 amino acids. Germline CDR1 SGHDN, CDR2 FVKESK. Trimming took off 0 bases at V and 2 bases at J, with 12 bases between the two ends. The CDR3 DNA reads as TGTGCCAGCAGCCAAGATTACTCAGGGCACACAGATACGCAGTATTTT. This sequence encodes CASSQDYSGHTDTQYF.

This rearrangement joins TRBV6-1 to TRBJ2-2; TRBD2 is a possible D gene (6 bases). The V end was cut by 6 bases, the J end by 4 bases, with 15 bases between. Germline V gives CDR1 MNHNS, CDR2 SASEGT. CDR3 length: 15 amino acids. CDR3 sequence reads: CASSGSLFSTGELFF. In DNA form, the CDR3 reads TGTGCCAGCAGCGGGAGCTTATTCTCCACCGGGGAGCTGTTTTTT.

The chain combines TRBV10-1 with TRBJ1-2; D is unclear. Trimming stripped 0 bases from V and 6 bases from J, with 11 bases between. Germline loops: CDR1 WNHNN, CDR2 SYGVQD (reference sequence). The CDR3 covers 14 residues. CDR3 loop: CASSESRNPHGYTF. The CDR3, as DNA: TGCGCCAGCAGTGAGTCGAGGAACCCTCATGGCTACACCTTC.

Here the CDR3 DNA reads TGTGCCAGCAGTGAATTCAGTAATTTCTACAATGAGCAGTTCTTC. Its translation: CASSEFSNFYNEQFF. The chain joins TRBV6-1 to TRBJ2-1; D call uncertain. V dropped 2 bases and J dropped 3 bases, with 11 bases sitting between them. The V gene's germline CDR1 is MNHNS and CDR2 SASEGT. There are 15 residues in the CDR3.

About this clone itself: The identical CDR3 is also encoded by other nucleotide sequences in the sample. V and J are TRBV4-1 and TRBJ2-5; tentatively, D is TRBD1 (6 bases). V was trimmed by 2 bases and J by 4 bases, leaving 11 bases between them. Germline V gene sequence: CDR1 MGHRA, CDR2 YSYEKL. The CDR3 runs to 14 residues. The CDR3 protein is CASSQTGSGETQYF. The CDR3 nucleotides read TGCGCCAGCAGCCAAACAGGGTCGGGAGAGACCCAGTACTTC.

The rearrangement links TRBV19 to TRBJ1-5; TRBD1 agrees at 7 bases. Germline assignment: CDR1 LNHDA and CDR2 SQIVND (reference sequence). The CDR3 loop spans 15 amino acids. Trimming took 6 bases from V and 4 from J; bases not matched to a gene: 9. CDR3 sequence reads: CASSPRGSGNQPQHF. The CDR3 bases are TGTGCCAGTAGCCCCAGGGGGTCTGGGAATCAGCCCCAGCATTTT.

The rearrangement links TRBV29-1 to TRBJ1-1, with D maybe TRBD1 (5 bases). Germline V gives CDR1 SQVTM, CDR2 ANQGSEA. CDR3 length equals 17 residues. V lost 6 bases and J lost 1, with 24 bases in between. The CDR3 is CSVRQPGLLEKNTEAFF. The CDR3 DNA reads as TGCAGCGTCCGACAACCGGGACTCCTTGAGAAGAACACTGAAGCTTTCTTT.

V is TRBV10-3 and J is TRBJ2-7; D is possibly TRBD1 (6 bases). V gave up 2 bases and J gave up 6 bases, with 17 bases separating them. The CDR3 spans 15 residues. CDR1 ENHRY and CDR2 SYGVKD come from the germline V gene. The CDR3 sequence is CAISEGVGGTFEQYF. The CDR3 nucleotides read TGTGCCATCAGTGAGGGTGTTGGGGGCACCTTCGAGCAGTACTTC.

The CDR3 reads CASSTPRREVNGYTF. CDR3 DNA sequence: TGTGCCAGTAGTACCCCCCGCAGGGAAGTGAATGGCTACACCTTC. This chain joins TRBV19 and TRBJ1-2; tentatively, D is TRBD1 (5 bases). The length of the CDR3 is 15 residues. Germline V gene lookup returns CDR1 LNHDA and CDR2 SQIVND (reference sequence). The V gene lost 4 bases and the J gene lost 6 bases, with 18 bases spanning the gap.

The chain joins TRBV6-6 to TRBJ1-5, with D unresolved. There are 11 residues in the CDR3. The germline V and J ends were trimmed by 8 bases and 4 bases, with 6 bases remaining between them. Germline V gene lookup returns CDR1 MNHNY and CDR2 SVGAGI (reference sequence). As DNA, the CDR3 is TGTGCCAGCGGCGGAAATCAGCCCCAGCATTTT. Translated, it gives CASGGNQPQHF.

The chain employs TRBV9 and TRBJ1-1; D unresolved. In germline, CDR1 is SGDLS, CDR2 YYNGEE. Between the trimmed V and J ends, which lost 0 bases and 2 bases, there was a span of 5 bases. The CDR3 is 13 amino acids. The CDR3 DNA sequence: TGTGCCAGCAGCGTAGGGACTAACACTGAAGCTTTCTTT. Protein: CASSVGTNTEAFF.

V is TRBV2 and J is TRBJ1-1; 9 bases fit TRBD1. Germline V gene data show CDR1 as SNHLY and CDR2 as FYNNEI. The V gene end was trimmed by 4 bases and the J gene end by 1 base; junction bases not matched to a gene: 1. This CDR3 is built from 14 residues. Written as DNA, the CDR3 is TGTGCCAGCAGTGTGGGACAGGGGAACACTGAAGCTTTCTTT. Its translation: CASSVGQGNTEAFF. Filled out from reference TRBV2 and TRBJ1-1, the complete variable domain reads EPEVTQTPSHQVTQMGQEVILRCVPISNHLYFYWYRQILGQKVEFLVSFYNNEISEKSEIFDDQFSVERPDGSNFTLKIRSTKLEDSAMYFCASSVGQGNTEAFFGQGTRLTVV.

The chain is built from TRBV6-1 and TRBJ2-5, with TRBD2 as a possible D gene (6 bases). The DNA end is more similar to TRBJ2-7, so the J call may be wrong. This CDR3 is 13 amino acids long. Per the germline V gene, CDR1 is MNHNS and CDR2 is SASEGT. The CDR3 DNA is TGTGCCAGCAGTTCGGAGGGGTCCTACGAGCAGTACTTC. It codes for CASSSEGSYEQYF.

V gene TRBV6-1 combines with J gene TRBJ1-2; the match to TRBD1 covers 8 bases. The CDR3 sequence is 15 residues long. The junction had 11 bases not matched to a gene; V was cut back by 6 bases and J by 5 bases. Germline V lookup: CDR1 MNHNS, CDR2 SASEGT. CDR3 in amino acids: CASRETSGGLYGYTF. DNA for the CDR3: TGTGCCAGCAGGGAAACATCAGGGGGCCTATATGGCTACACCTTC.

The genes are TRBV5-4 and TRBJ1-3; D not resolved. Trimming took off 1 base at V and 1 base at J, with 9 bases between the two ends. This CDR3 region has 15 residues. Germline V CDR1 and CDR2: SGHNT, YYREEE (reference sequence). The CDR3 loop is CASSLYGGSGNTIYF. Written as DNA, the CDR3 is TGTGCCAGCAGCTTGTATGGAGGATCTGGAAACACCATATATTTT. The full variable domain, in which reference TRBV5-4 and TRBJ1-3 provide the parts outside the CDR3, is ETGVTQSPTHLIKTRGQQVTLRCSSQSGHNTVSWYQQALGQGPQFIFQYYREEENGRGNFPPRFSGLQFPNYSSELNVNALELDDSALYLCASSLYGGSGNTIYFGEGSWLTVV.

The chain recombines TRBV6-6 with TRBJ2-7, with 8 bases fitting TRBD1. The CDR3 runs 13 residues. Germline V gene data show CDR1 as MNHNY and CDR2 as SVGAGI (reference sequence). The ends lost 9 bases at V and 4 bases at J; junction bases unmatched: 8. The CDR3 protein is CASTQGAWYEQYF. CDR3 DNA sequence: TGTGCCAGTACTCAGGGGGCTTGGTACGAGCAGTACTTC.

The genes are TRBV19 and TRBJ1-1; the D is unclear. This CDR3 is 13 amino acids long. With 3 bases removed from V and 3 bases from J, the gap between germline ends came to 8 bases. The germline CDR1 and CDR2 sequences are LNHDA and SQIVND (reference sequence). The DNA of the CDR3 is TGTGCCAGTAGTATTACGGGAGACACTGAAGCTTTCTTT. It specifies CASSITGDTEAFF.

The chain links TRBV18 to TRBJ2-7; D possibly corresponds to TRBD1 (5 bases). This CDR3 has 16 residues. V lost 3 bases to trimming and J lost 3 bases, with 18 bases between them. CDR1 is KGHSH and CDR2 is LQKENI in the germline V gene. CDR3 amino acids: CASSPSTSGKIYEQYF. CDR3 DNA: TGTGCCAGCTCACCCTCAACCTCAGGGAAAATCTACGAGCAGTACTTC. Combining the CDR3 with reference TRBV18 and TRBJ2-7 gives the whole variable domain NAGVMQNPRHLVRRRGQEARLRCSPMKGHSHVYWYRQLPEEGLKFMVYLQKENIIDESGMPKERFSAEFPKEGPSILRIQQVVRGDSAAYFCASSPSTSGKIYEQYFGPGTRLTVT.

CDR3 protein: CASRGQYNQPQHF. CDR3 DNA: TGTGCCAGCAGGGGACAGTACAATCAGCCCCAGCATTTT. The V gene is TRBV6-1, the J gene TRBJ1-5; 7 positions match TRBD1. This CDR3 is 13 amino acids long. Unmatched junction bases numbered 2, after V lost 6 bases and J lost 3 bases. Looked up from germline, CDR1 is MNHNS and CDR2 is SASEGT.

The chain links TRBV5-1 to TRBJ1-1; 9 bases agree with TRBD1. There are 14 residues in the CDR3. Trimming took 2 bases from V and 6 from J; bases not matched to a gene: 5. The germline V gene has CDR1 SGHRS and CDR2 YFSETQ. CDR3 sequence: CASSFTGGAPEAFF. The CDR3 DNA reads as TGCGCCAGCAGCTTCACAGGGGGCGCCCCTGAAGCTTTCTTT.

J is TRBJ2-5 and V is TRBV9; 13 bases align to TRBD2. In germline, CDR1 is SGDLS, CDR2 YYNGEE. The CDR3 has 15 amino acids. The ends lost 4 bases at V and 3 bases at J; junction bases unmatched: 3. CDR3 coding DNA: TGTGCCAGCAGCACTGGGACTAGCGGGAAAGAGACCCAGTACTTC. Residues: CASSTGTSGKETQYF. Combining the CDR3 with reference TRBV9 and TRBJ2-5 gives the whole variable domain DSGVTQTPKHLITATGQRVTLRCSPRSGDLSVYWYQQSLDQGLQFLIQYYNGEERAKGNILERFSAQQFPDLHSELNLSSLELGDSALYFCASSTGTSGKETQYFGPGTRLLVL.